One and the same sample provided the 29 T cell receptor beta chains below, sequenced in a study of T cells in Graves' hyperthyroidism and ophthalmopathy. The TCR beta CDR3 regions underwent amplification using RNA transcripts as the source. First-round RT-PCR of the TCR CDR3 relied on the HTBI primer set. TCRdb used MiXCR to reprocess the multiplex PCR reads, holding one entry per CDR3 protein. The sample gives about 400,000 distinct CDR3 sequences, roughly 15% of which show up once; roughly a fifth is in the top ten. The material sequenced was blood. These receptors originate from a woman aged 25 to 39 with Graves' ophthalmopathy.

This clonotype was recorded at least ten times. V and J are TRBV28 and TRBJ2-5, with unresolved D. CDR1 is MDHEN and CDR2 is SYDVKM in the germline V gene. The germline V and J ends were trimmed by 8 bases and 1 base, with 11 bases remaining between them. This CDR3 has 13 amino acids. The CDR3 here is CASARQFQETQYF. CDR3 coding DNA: TGTGCCAGCGCTCGACAATTCCAAGAGACCCAGTACTTC.

This clonotype was detected only a few times. The chain is built from TRBV19 and TRBJ2-1, with 11 nucleotides matching TRBD2. Unmatched junction bases numbered 2, after V lost 5 bases and J lost 8 bases. The CDR3 covers 13 residues. CDR1 is LNHDA and CDR2 is SQIVND in the germline V gene (reference sequence). This chain's CDR3 is CASSWTSGYEQFF. CDR3 DNA sequence: TGTGCCAGTAGTTGGACTAGCGGGTATGAGCAGTTCTTC.

Note on this clonotype: One end of the junction fails to match germline, which may point to a read error. This rearrangement joins TRBV6-8 to TRBJ2-7, with TRBD2 matching 8 bases. This CDR3 has 13 residues. Germline V gene data show CDR1 as MNHGY and CDR2 as SAAAGT. The DNA for the CDR3 is TGCGCCAGCCCGGGGGGGGGACCCTACGAGCAGTACTTC. This sequence encodes CASPGGGPYEQYF.

This clonotype has ten or more counts. The chain has TRBV18 and TRBJ1-1; a weak D match, TRBD1 (5 bases). V was pared by 5 bases and J by 4 bases, with 17 bases between. Germline V lookup: CDR1 KGHSH, CDR2 LQKENI. This CDR3 has 15 amino acids. Here the CDR3 reads CASSLSGAMGTEAFF. DNA of the CDR3: TGTGCCAGCTCATTAAGCGGGGCCATGGGCACTGAAGCTTTCTTT.

The CDR3 sequence: CSARTGGVAYNSPLHF. CDR3 DNA sequence: TGCAGTGCTAGGACCGGGGGGGTAGCCTATAATTCACCCCTCCACTTT. The chain joins TRBV20-1 to TRBJ1-6, with a tentative D call TRBD1 (5 bases). Germline V lookup: CDR1 DFQATT, CDR2 SNEGSKA (reference sequence). There are 16 residues in the CDR3. Trimming took off 3 bases at V and 2 bases at J, with 14 bases between the two ends.

This clonotype has a single count. A much larger clone lies a single base off, so this may be a read error. The missing conserved phenylalanine or tryptophan at the end of this CDR3 makes a read error likely. The V call is TRBV29-1, the J call TRBJ1-4, with unresolved D. This CDR3 has 13 amino acids. Germline-derived CDR1 and CDR2 are SQVTM and ANQGSEA. V was trimmed by 5 bases and J by 7 bases, leaving 14 bases between them. The CDR3 DNA sequence: TGCAGCGTTCAAAAGGCGCCGGGTGAAAAACTGTTTCTT. It is translated as CSVQKAPGEKLFL.

This clonotype has at least ten counts. The CDR3 reads CATSWGIEQYF. The DNA for the CDR3 is TGTGCCACCTCGTGGGGAATCGAGCAGTACTTC. The chain has TRBV24-1 and TRBJ2-7; no clear D gene. The V end lost 9 bases, the J end lost 6 bases, and 11 bases lay between the germline ends. The CDR3 extends over 11 amino acids. Germline-derived CDR1 and CDR2 are KGHDR and SFDVKD.

A word on this clonotype: A much larger clone is a single base away; this may be a read error. The rearrangement uses TRBV7-2 and TRBJ2-7, with TRBD1 matching 10 bases. There are 15 residues in the CDR3. Germline values: CDR1 SGHTA, CDR2 FQGNSA. DNA of the CDR3: TGTGCCAGGAGCTTGGAAGGGACAGGGGCCGGCGAGCAGTACTTC. Its translation is CARSLEGTGAGEQYF.

The genes are TRBV6-1 and TRBJ2-7; 10 bases align to TRBD1. The ends lost 5 bases at V and 4 bases at J; junction bases unmatched: 5. Per germline, CDR1 MNHNS and CDR2 SASEGT. The CDR3 loop spans 14 amino acids. This CDR3 is CASSRGDRGYEQYF. DNA of the CDR3: TGTGCCAGCAGTCGCGGGGACAGGGGTTACGAGCAGTACTTC.

This clonotype appeared many times. The chain recombines TRBV6-2 or TRBV6-3 with TRBJ2-7; D is perhaps TRBD1 (6 bases). The CDR3 extends over 15 amino acids. Germline values: CDR1 MNHEY, CDR2 SVGEGT. V gave up 6 bases and J gave up 4 bases, with 19 bases separating them. The CDR3 spells CASSHDARGIYEQYF. For the CDR3, the DNA is TGTGCCAGCAGCCACGACGCGAGGGGGATATACGAGCAGTACTTC.

At least ten counts were recorded for this clonotype. V and J are TRBV20-1 and TRBJ2-6; D call uncertain. Trimming cost V 4 bases and J 2 bases, with 9 bases left between them. Germline lookup yields CDR1 DFQATT and CDR2 SNEGSKA (reference sequence). The CDR3 extends over 14 amino acids. This CDR3 reads CSAISAAGANVLTF. CDR3 coding DNA: TGCAGTGCTATTTCTGCCGCTGGGGCCAACGTCCTGACTTTC.

This clonotype was seen ten or more times. The chain joins TRBV4-1 to TRBJ2-3; 7 bases agree with TRBD1. J lost 2 bases, V lost 4 bases, and 9 bases had no gene match. In germline, CDR1 is MGHRA, CDR2 YSYEKL. CDR3 length: 16 residues. Here the CDR3 reads CASSPRDSGNTDTQYF. CDR3 DNA sequence: TGCGCCAGCAGCCCTCGGGACAGTGGCAACACAGATACGCAGTATTTT.

The chain combines TRBV7-9 with TRBJ1-6; no firm D call. V was clipped by 0 bases and J by 8 bases, with 20 bases between them. This CDR3 has 18 residues. From germline, CDR1 is SEHNR and CDR2 FQNEAQ (reference sequence). The CDR3 protein is CASSLASPGLRKDSPLHF. CDR3 in DNA: TGTGCCAGCAGCTTAGCGTCACCTGGGCTCCGGAAGGATTCACCCCTCCACTTT.

The CDR3 DNA sequence: TGTGCCATCAAAGAAACATCAGCTAACTATGGCTACACCTTC. Encoded protein: CAIKETSANYGYTF. The chain is built from TRBV10-3 and TRBJ1-2; D ambiguous. Germline CDR1 and CDR2: ENHRY and SYGVKD. CDR3 length equals 14 residues. With 7 bases removed from V and 0 bases from J, the gap between germline ends came to 12 bases.

This clonotype was detected many times. The chain has TRBV6-5 and TRBJ1-2; D might be TRBD1 (5 bases). Germline assignment: CDR1 MNHEY and CDR2 SVGAGI. The CDR3 runs to 14 residues. V was clipped by 2 bases and J by 2 bases, with 9 bases between them. The CDR3 DNA is TGTGCCAGCAGTTACGGGGGGGTAAACTATGGCTACACCTTC. Residues: CASSYGGVNYGYTF.

The J gene is TRBJ1-2, the V gene TRBV6-1, with 8 bases lining up with TRBD1. J lost 4 bases, V lost 1 base, and 5 bases had no gene match. The CDR3 has 15 residues. CDR1 MNHNS and CDR2 SASEGT come from the germline V gene. The CDR3 DNA sequence: TGTGCCAGCAGTGAAGGACAGGGGTCGGGCTATGGCTACACCTTC. This sequence encodes CASSEGQGSGYGYTF.

In its sample, this clonotype was seen many times. The chain joins TRBV5-1 to TRBJ2-7; 7 positions match TRBD1. The ends lost 4 bases at V and 3 bases at J; junction bases unmatched: 7. The CDR3 contains 14 residues. The germline CDR1 and CDR2 sequences are SGHRS and YFSETQ. DNA for the CDR3: TGCGCCAGCAGCCAGACGGGACAGAGCTACGAGCAGTACTTC. Protein product: CASSQTGQSYEQYF.

In this sample, this clonotype turned up a few times. This chain links TRBV5-4 with TRBJ1-1; the D is unclear. Trimming removed 4 bases at V and 0 bases at J, with 10 bases between. The CDR3 length is 14 residues. CDR1 SGHNT and CDR2 YYREEE come from the germline V gene (reference sequence). In nucleotides, the CDR3 is TGTGCCAGCAGCCAGGTAGGATTGAACACTGAAGCTTTCTTT. Its protein product is CASSQVGLNTEAFF.

V and J are TRBV5-1 and TRBJ1-2; TRBD1 matches 7 bases. The CDR3 runs to 14 residues. Trimming at V came to 6 bases and at J to 1 base, leaving 6 bases not matched to a gene. Germline assignment: CDR1 SGHRS and CDR2 YFSETQ. For the CDR3, the DNA is TGCGCCAGCAACGGCGGGACAGTTAACTATGGCTACACCTTC. Protein product: CASNGGTVNYGYTF.

V gene TRBV12-3 or TRBV12-4 combines with J gene TRBJ2-3, with 13 bases matching TRBD2. V lost 4 bases, J lost 7 bases, and 5 bases stayed unmatched. The CDR3 loop spans 15 amino acids. CDR3 in DNA: TGTGCCAGCAGTTCGACTAGCGGGGGGTACTATACGCAGTATTTT. As protein: CASSSTSGGYYTQYF.

Ten or more counts support this clonotype. V usage is TRBV13 and J usage is TRBJ1-1; D unclear. V was pared by 6 bases and J by 0 bases, with 20 bases between. The CDR3 has 17 residues. Per germline, CDR1 PRHDT and CDR2 FYEKMQ (reference sequence). The CDR3 protein is CASSPTVGGTMNTEAFF. For the CDR3, the DNA is TGTGCCAGCAGTCCTACAGTCGGTGGTACTATGAACACTGAAGCTTTCTTT. The full variable domain, in which reference TRBV13 and TRBJ1-1 provide the parts outside the CDR3, is AAGVIQSPRHLIKEKRETATLKCYPIPRHDTVYWYQQGPGQDPQFLISFYEKMQSDKGSIPDRFSAQQFSDYHSELNMSSLELGDSALYFCASSPTVGGTMNTEAFFGQGTRLTVV.

The chain employs TRBV4-1 and TRBJ1-1; a weak D match, TRBD1 (6 bases). From germline, CDR1 is MGHRA and CDR2 YSYEKL. The CDR3 runs 16 residues. The V end lost 2 bases, the J end lost 1 base, and 14 bases lay between the germline ends. CDR3 sequence reads: CASSQLTGQTNTEAFF. CDR3 sequence (DNA): TGCGCCAGCAGCCAACTAACGGGACAAACGAACACTGAAGCTTTCTTT.

This clonotype has just a few counts. The chain combines TRBV4-2 with TRBJ2-1, with 12 bases identical to TRBD1. Per germline, CDR1 LGHNA and CDR2 YNFKEQ. The V gene end was trimmed by 4 bases and the J gene end by 9 bases; junction bases not matched to a gene: 4. This CDR3 has 14 residues. CDR3 in amino acids: CASSRGQGAIEQFF. CDR3 in DNA: TGTGCCAGCAGCCGGGGACAGGGGGCAATTGAGCAGTTCTTC.

This clonotype was seen ten or more times. J is TRBJ2-5 and V is TRBV20-1; no definite D call. There are 14 residues in the CDR3. In germline, CDR1 is DFQATT, CDR2 SNEGSKA (reference sequence). V was pared by 4 bases and J by 4 bases, with 16 bases between. As DNA, the CDR3 is TGCAGTGCTACCGAACCCGCGATTAGAGAGACCCAGTACTTC. It translates to CSATEPAIRETQYF.

This clonotype was observed many times. The chain carries TRBV2 and TRBJ2-3; 8 bases match TRBD2. The V and J ends lost 10 bases and 4 bases, in that order; junction bases with no gene match: 10. The germline CDR1 and CDR2 sequences are SNHLY and FYNNEI. The CDR3 sequence is 14 residues long. The CDR3 region is CATTGGAVPDTQYF. CDR3 DNA sequence: TGTGCCACCACCGGGGGGGCGGTCCCAGATACGCAGTATTTT.

V usage is TRBV20-1 and J usage is TRBJ1-1, with TRBD1 identical over 9 bases. Germline V gene lookup returns CDR1 DFQATT and CDR2 SNEGSKA (reference sequence). V was clipped by 0 bases and J by 7 bases; unmatched bases: 12. The CDR3 covers 16 residues. CDR3 amino acids: CSAREGTGWGISEAFF. The CDR3 DNA is TGCAGTGCTAGAGAAGGGACAGGGTGGGGAATAAGTGAAGCTTTCTTT.

This clonotype was seen many times. The chain uses TRBV27 and TRBJ2-1; possibly TRBD1 for D (6 bases). CDR1 is MNHEY, CDR2 SMNVEV, per germline (reference sequence). The ends were cut back, 2 bases at V and 8 bases at J, with 13 bases in the middle. The CDR3 spans 14 residues. CDR3 nucleotides: TGTGCCAGCAGTTTAGAAACAGGGTCAGATGAGCAGTTCTTC. Protein product: CASSLETGSDEQFF.

This clonotype was seen many times. The J gene is TRBJ2-3, the V gene TRBV12-3 or TRBV12-4; 7 nucleotides match TRBD1. This CDR3 has 15 residues. The trim removed 5 bases at V and 0 bases at J, leaving 5 bases unmatched. The CDR3 DNA reads TGTGCCAGCAGTCACAGGGGACCTAGCACAGATACGCAGTATTTT. Translated: CASSHRGPSTDTQYF.

In its sample, this clonotype was seen many times. The chain uses TRBV20-1 and TRBJ2-7, with D possibly matching TRBD2 (5 bases). Trimming cost V 1 base and J 3 bases, with 7 bases left between them. The CDR3 covers 12 residues. Germline-derived CDR1 and CDR2 are DFQATT and SNEGSKA (reference sequence). The CDR3 protein is CSARAGFYEQYF. The CDR3 nucleotides are TGCAGTGCTAGAGCGGGGTTCTACGAGCAGTACTTC.